Below, 19 T cell receptor beta chains from the same sample are listed, as sequenced in a study of blood T cell repertoires in COVID-19. Using immunoSEQ multiplex PCR, the repertoire was profiled, and TCRdb retains in-frame clones only, with some absent. The sample records under 300,000 clones, over 75% being singletons. The specimen was peripheral blood. Source of these receptors: a man aged 30 to 45 who had recovered from COVID-19.

V gene TRBV5-1 combines with J gene TRBJ2-3, with 7 bases fitting TRBD2. V shed 1 base and J 2 bases; nucleotides not matched to a gene: 4. CDR1 SGHRS and CDR2 YFSETQ come from the germline V gene. The CDR3 sequence is 15 residues long. The CDR3 bases are TGCGCCAGCAGCTTGAGGCGGGGGAACACAGATACGCAGTATTTT. It translates to CASSLRRGNTDTQYF.

The chain carries TRBV7-3 and TRBJ1-1; maybe TRBD1 (5 bases). V was shortened by 4 bases and J by 1 base, with 7 bases between the two germline ends. CDR1 is SGHTA and CDR2 is FQGTGA in the germline V gene. The CDR3 has 13 amino acids. CDR3 in amino acids: CASSSRANTEAFF. The DNA of the CDR3 is TGTGCCAGCAGCTCCAGGGCGAACACTGAAGCTTTCTTT.

The V call is TRBV7-9, the J call TRBJ2-1; 8 positions match TRBD1. This CDR3 has 17 amino acids. V gave up 3 bases and J gave up 7 bases; unmatched junction bases: 14. CDR1 is SEHNR, CDR2 FQNEAQ, per germline (reference sequence). DNA for the CDR3: TGTGCCAGCAGCTTTAGACTCCGGGACAGGTTTCGTAATGAGCAGTTCTTC. Its translation is CASSFRLRDRFRNEQFF.

The J gene is TRBJ2-4, the V gene TRBV10-1; D is undetermined. The CDR3 has 14 amino acids. Between the trimmed V and J ends, which lost 3 bases and 2 bases, there was a span of 8 bases. The germline gives CDR1 WNHNN, CDR2 SYGVQD (reference sequence). The CDR3 nucleotides are TGCGCCAGCAGTGACGGAGCTTCCAAAAACATTCAGTACTTC. Translating it yields CASSDGASKNIQYF.

The rearrangement joins TRBV5-5 to TRBJ2-7; 9 positions agree with TRBD1. The CDR3 runs to 17 residues. The ends lost 4 bases at V and 2 bases at J; junction bases unmatched: 13. Germline V gene data show CDR1 as SGHKS and CDR2 as YYEKEE (reference sequence). The CDR3 nucleotides read TGTGCCAGCAGCCCGATCAAAGGGGGGACAGGGCCCTACGAGCAGTACGTC. Residues: CASSPIKGGTGPYEQYV.

CDR3 in DNA: TGTGCCAGTAGTCAGGGGGATTGGGAGCCCCAGCATTTT. Residues: CASSQGDWEPQHF. The chain links TRBV7-9 to TRBJ1-5; TRBD1 agrees at 7 bases. This CDR3 is 13 amino acids long. CDR1 and CDR2 (germline): SEHNR, FQNEAQ (reference sequence). With 9 bases clipped from V and 8 bases from J, the junction kept 10 bases outside the gene matches.

V gene TRBV18 combines with J gene TRBJ2-3, with D possibly matching TRBD2 (5 bases). Trimming cost V 3 bases and J 5 bases, with 12 bases left between them. Germline assignment: CDR1 KGHSH and CDR2 LQKENI. There are 14 residues in the CDR3. The CDR3 DNA follows: TGTGCCAGCTCACCTAGGGCGGGCGTAGATACGCAGTATTTT. Its translation is CASSPRAGVDTQYF.

The rearrangement uses TRBV19 and TRBJ1-6; 9 nucleotides line up with TRBD1. CDR3 length: 15 amino acids. The germline gives CDR1 LNHDA, CDR2 SQIVND (reference sequence). J lost 6 bases, V lost 7 bases, and 7 bases had no gene match. Here the CDR3 reads CASTRRGQGNSPLHF. The CDR3 DNA is TGTGCCAGTACGAGAAGGGGACAGGGTAATTCACCCCTCCACTTT.

The chain joins TRBV12-3 or TRBV12-4 to TRBJ1-2; the D gene is possibly TRBD1 (5 bases). CDR3 size: 12 residues. Trimming stripped 8 bases from V and 5 bases from J, with 12 bases between. DNA for the CDR3: TGTGCCAGCCGCCTCGGGGGATATGGCTACACCTTC. It specifies CASRLGGYGYTF.

The V call is TRBV6-5, the J call TRBJ2-7; 7 bases are a match to TRBD2. CDR1 and CDR2 (germline): MNHEY, SVGAGI. V lost 5 bases to trimming and J lost 0 bases; unmatched junction nucleotides: 7. The CDR3 spans 15 residues. The CDR3 loop reads CASSLGGGTSYEQYF. The CDR3 DNA reads TGTGCCAGCAGTCTTGGGGGGGGGACCTCCTACGAGCAGTACTTC.

The V call is TRBV7-2, the J call TRBJ2-3, with 8 bases matching TRBD2. CDR1 is SGHTA, CDR2 FQGNSA, per germline. The CDR3 runs 15 residues. With V trimmed by 6 bases and J by 2 bases, 7 bases remained unmatched. As DNA, the CDR3 is TGTGCCAGCAGGCCGGGGGGGGAGTACACAGATACGCAGTATTTT. Its protein is CASRPGGEYTDTQYF.

V usage is TRBV5-1 and J usage is TRBJ2-3; possibly TRBD1 for D (6 bases). With 0 bases removed from V and 2 bases from J, the gap between germline ends came to 22 bases. The germline CDR1 and CDR2 sequences are SGHRS and YFSETQ. This CDR3 spans 19 amino acids. In DNA form, the CDR3 reads TGCGCCAGCAGCTTGGAAAAAGGCCCACAGGGAGTTTTCACAGATACGCAGTATTTT. Protein sequence: CASSLEKGPQGVFTDTQYF.

V is TRBV5-5 and J is TRBJ1-4; D might be TRBD1 (5 bases). V lost 4 bases to trimming and J lost 0 bases, with 13 bases between them. Germline V lookup: CDR1 SGHKS, CDR2 YYEKEE (reference sequence). CDR3 length: 16 amino acids. The CDR3 sequence: CASSAGLGATNEKLFF. CDR3 sequence (DNA): TGTGCCAGCAGCGCGGGGTTGGGGGCAACTAATGAAAAACTGTTTTTT.

This clone occurred once. The J gene is TRBJ2-2, the V gene TRBV18, with D possibly being TRBD2 (6 bases). Germline loops: CDR1 KGHSH, CDR2 LQKENI. The CDR3 consists of 15 residues. Trimming cost V 2 bases and J 6 bases, with 13 bases left between them. For the CDR3, the DNA is TGTGCCAGCTCACCAGGCAGGGAGGTGGCCGGGGAGCTGTTTTTT. Protein: CASSPGREVAGELFF.

The chain recombines TRBV7-9 with TRBJ2-3, with D tentatively TRBD2 (5 bases). V lost 4 bases, J lost 6 bases, and 8 bases lay in between. This CDR3 has 12 amino acids. Germline V lookup: CDR1 SEHNR, CDR2 FQNEAQ (reference sequence). The CDR3 sequence: CASSYPGDTQYF. The CDR3 coding sequence is TGTGCCAGCAGCTACCCGGGGGATACGCAGTATTTT. The full variable domain, rest sourced from reference TRBV7-9 and TRBJ2-3, is DTGVSQNPRHKITKRGQNVTFRCDPISEHNRLYWYRQTLGQGPEFLTYFQNEAQLEKSRLLSDRFSAERPKGSFSTLEIQRTEQGDSAMYLCASSYPGDTQYFGPGTRLTVL.

The chain has TRBV7-3 and TRBJ1-6, with D possibly matching TRBD1 (5 bases). V lost 4 bases and J lost 10, with 20 bases in between. The CDR3 covers 16 residues. The germline V gene has CDR1 SGHTA and CDR2 FQGTGA. The CDR3 sequence is CASSSLGGGSGSPLHF. CDR3 DNA: TGTGCCAGCAGCTCCCTTGGGGGGGGGTCCGGGTCACCCCTCCACTTT.

A note on this clone: The same CDR3 can be traced to other DNA sequences in this sample. The genes are TRBV5-1 and TRBJ1-4; the match to TRBD1 covers 7 bases. The V gene end was trimmed by 1 base and the J gene end by 2 bases; junction bases not matched to a gene: 2. The germline CDR1 and CDR2 sequences are SGHRS and YFSETQ. The CDR3 length is 15 residues. CDR3 in DNA: TGCGCCAGCAGCTTGACAGGGGCGACTAATGAAAAACTGTTTTTT. Its translation: CASSLTGATNEKLFF.

The chain is built from TRBV24-1 and TRBJ2-1; possibly TRBD2 for D (5 bases). V lost 5 bases, J lost 8 bases, and 15 bases lay in between. The germline gives CDR1 KGHDR, CDR2 SFDVKD. This CDR3 has 14 amino acids. The CDR3 bases are TGTGCCACCAGTGGTGTTAGCGCTGTCGATGAGCAGTTCTTC. This gives the protein CATSGVSAVDEQFF.

The V gene is TRBV12-3 or TRBV12-4, the J gene TRBJ1-1, with TRBD1 matching 7 bases. Germline trimming cut 6 bases from V and 3 bases from J; bases unmatched to any gene: 4. CDR3 length: 13 amino acids. DNA for the CDR3: TGTGCCAGCAGCCCACAGGGGTACACTGAAGCTTTCTTT. Translated, it gives CASSPQGYTEAFF.